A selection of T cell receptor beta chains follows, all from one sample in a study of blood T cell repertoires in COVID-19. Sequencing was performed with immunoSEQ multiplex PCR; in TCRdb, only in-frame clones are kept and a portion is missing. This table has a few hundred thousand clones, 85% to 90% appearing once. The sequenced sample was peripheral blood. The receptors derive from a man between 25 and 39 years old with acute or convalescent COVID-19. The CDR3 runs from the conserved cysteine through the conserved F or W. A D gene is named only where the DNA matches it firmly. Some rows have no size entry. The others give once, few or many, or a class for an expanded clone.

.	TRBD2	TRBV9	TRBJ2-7	TGTGCCAGCAGCGCCCTCGGGGGGGCCGAGCAGTACTTC	CASSALGGAEQYF
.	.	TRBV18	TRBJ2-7	TGTGCCAGCTCACCACCGGTCTTTCAGGGGTTCAGTGAGCAGTACTTC	CASSPPVFQGFSEQYF
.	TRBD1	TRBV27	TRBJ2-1	TGTGCCAGCAGGTCGGGGGACAGGGTCCTCCTCAATGAGCAGTTCTTC	CASRSGDRVLLNEQFF
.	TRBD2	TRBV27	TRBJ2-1	TGTGCCAGCAACCCGGGACTAGAACCCAATGAGCAGTTCTTC	CASNPGLEPNEQFF
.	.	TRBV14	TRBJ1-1	TGTGCCAGCAGCCGCGAACTCCAGGGTTCTGAAGCTTTCTTT	CASSRELQGSEAFF
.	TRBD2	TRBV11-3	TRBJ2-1	TGTGCCAGCAGCTCGACTAGCGGGAGCGGCAATGAGCAGTTCTTC	CASSSTSGSGNEQFF
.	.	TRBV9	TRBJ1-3	TGTGCCAGCAGCGTAGCTTCCTTTCGGGACACAGAATTCTCTGGAAACACCATATATTTT	CASSVASFRDTEFSGNTIYF
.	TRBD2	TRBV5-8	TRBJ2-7	TGTGCCAGCAGCTTCTGGCGGGGGGCCTACGAGCAGTACTTC	CASSFWRGAYEQYF
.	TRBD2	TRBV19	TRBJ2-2	TGTGCCAGTAGTATAGCGGGAGGGCGGTTGGCCGGGGAGCTGTTTTTT	CASSIAGGRLAGELFF
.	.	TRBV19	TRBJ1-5	TGTGCCAGTAGTATCCAACAGGGCGGACTTCAGCCCCAGCATTTT	CASSIQQGGLQPQHF
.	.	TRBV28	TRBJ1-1	TGTGCCAGCAGTTTACCCCTGACTCAAGCTTTCTTT	CASSLPLTQAFF
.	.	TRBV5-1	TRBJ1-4	TGCGCCAGCAGCGACGGGGGTGCAACTAATGAAAAACTGTTTTTT	CASSDGGATNEKLFF
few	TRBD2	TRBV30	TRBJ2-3	TGTGCCTGGTCCCGGGGGGGGACAGATACGCAGTATTTT	CAWSRGGTDTQYF
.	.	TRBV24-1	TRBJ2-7	TGTGCCACCAGTGATGCGGCCTTCTACGAGCAGTACTTC	CATSDAAFYEQYF
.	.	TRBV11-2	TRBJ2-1	TGTGCCAGCAGCTGGGACGGCGGCAGCAAGGGGGATGAGCAGTTCTTC	CASSWDGGSKGDEQFF
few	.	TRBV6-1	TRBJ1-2	TGTGCCAGCAGTGAAGCGCCAGGGGATGGCTACACCTTC	CASSEAPGDGYTF
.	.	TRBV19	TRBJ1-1	TGTGCCAGTAGTATAGGGGCAGGGTGGAACACTGAAGCTTTCTTT	CASSIGAGWNTEAFF
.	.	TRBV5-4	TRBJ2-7	TGTGCCAGCAGCGACATAGGCAACGAGCAGTACTTC	CASSDIGNEQYF
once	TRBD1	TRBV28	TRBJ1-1	TGTGCCAGCAGGATAGCCGGGACAGGGGGTTTGGGGGCTTTCTTT	CASRIAGTGGLGAFF
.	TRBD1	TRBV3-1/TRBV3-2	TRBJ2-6	TGTGCCAGCAGCGTCAATTACAGGGGATCCGGGGCCAACGTCCTGACTTTC	CASSVNYRGSGANVLTF
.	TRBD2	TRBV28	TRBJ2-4	TGTGCCAGCAGTTCCAGCGGGGGACCGAAAAACATTCAGTACTTC	CASSSSGGPKNIQYF
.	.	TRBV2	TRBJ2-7	TGTGCCAGCACAAAGCTGAGCTCCTACGAGCAGTACTTC	CASTKLSSYEQYF
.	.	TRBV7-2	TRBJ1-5	TGTGCCAGCAGCTTACGCGGGGAAGGGAGTCAGCCCCAGCATTTT	CASSLRGEGSQPQHF
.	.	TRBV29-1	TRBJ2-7	TGCAGCGTTGCGGTCCGGGGCGAGCAGTACTTC	CSVAVRGEQYF
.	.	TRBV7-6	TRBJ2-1	TGTGCCAGCAGCCCCAGCCCTCCACCTAGTACCAATGAGCAGTTCTTC	CASSPSPPPSTNEQFF
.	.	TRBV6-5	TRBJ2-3	TGTGCCACCTATCTCGGAGATACGCAGTATTTT	CATYLGDTQYF
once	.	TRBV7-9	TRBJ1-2	TGTGCCAGCAGCCCAACGACAGAGAACTATGGCTACACCTTC	CASSPTTENYGYTF
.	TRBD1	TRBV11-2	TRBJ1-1	TGTGCCAGCAGCAACGGACAGGGGAGAGCTGAAGCTTTCTTT	CASSNGQGRAEAFF
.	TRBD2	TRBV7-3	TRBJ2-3	TGTGCCAGCAGCACCCGAGCGGGGGCCGAAGATACGCAGTATTTT	CASSTRAGAEDTQYF
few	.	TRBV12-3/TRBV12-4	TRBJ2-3	TGTGCCAGCAGCAACCTGGGGGGTACGCAGTATTTT	CASSNLGGTQYF